This T cell receptor (beta chain) was sequenced for a study of T cell responses to AZD1222 COVID-19 vaccine. Whole-study results and caveats: Baseline seropositivity occurred in only a handful of AZD1222 recipients.

Only in-frame clones appear in the TCRdb table, and some are missing; sequencing was by immunoSEQ multiplex PCR. The table records 150,000 or so clones, about 87% of them present only once. Worth noting for this clone: Its specificity is not known.

There are 13 residues in the CDR3. Germline V gene sequence: CDR1 SGHTS, CDR2 YDEGEE. With 2 bases removed from V and 4 bases from J, the gap between germline ends came to 10 bases. The TCR was taken from an adult in good health. The chain links TRBV5-8 to TRBJ2-7; D unclear. Sequenced material: peripheral blood, taken on day 0 of AZD1222 vaccination. The CDR3 nucleotides read TGTGCCAGCAGCTTTTTCAAGGGATACGAGCAGTACTTC. This gives the protein CASSFFKGYEQYF.